This paragraph covers one TCR beta chain sequence. Its antigen is unidentified. The repertoire was sequenced with immunoSEQ multiplex PCR; TCRdb's copy has only in-frame clones and lacks some. The profile shows 10,000 to 13,000 clones, roughly 80% of them singletons. These data come from a study of PD-1 blockade in classical Hodgkin lymphoma. Findings of the study overall: Diversity similar to that of newly diagnosed patients was seen at baseline in complete responders. When set against healthy donors, newly diagnosed patients were reported to show lower baseline TCR diversity.

Losses at the gene ends were 3 bases for V and 5 bases for J; bases not matched to a gene: 4. Germline CDR1 reads SGHAT; CDR2 reads FQNNGV. This CDR3 region has 13 residues. Autologous stem cell transplantation was followed by relapse in every patient, and brentuximab vedotin exposure varied. The chain has TRBV11-2 and TRBJ2-7; 7 positions match TRBD1. The sequence came from a human donor with classical Hodgkin lymphoma. Sequencing used peripheral blood mononuclear cells (PBMCs), obtained at baseline. The CDR3 is CASSLTTGDEQYV. DNA for the CDR3: TGTGCCAGCAGCTTGACTACAGGGGACGAGCAGTACGTC.